This T cell receptor (beta chain) is from a study of early T cells in non-severe SARS-CoV-2 infection. The wider study: Bulk RNA from unsorted whole blood was sequenced; chains were unpaired. Findings of the study overall: Anti-spike CD8 specificities were favored by VDJdb matching, whose results missed private and CD4 specificities.

The CDR3 is 16 residues long. Germline CDR1 is SGHDT and CDR2 is YYEEEE. With 0 bases clipped from V and 1 base from J, the junction kept 4 bases outside the gene matches. Molecules of cDNA were individually given unique molecular identifiers that were attached to them. TCRdb itself ran the 5' RACE reads through MiXCR, one entry per CDR3 protein. The table lists about 77,000 distinct CDR3 sequences, approximately 16% of them singletons. Concerning this clonotype: Antigen unknown.

The clonotype originates from an adult who was a healthcare worker with PCR-confirmed SARS-CoV-2 infection or an uninfected control (not recorded which). The J gene is TRBJ1-5, the V gene TRBV5-6, with TRBD1 matching over 7 bases. Sequencing input: whole blood. Here the CDR3 reads CASSLEGGYSNQPQHF. Written as DNA, the CDR3 is TGTGCCAGCAGCTTGGAAGGGGGCTACAGCAATCAGCCCCAGCATTTT.